Listed here is a single TCR beta chain. The source of the sample is a study of cytomegalovirus exposure and HLA in healthy donors. 60 Vbeta and 13 Jbeta primers were used in PCR. Sequenced by immunoSEQ multiplex PCR; TCRdb stores in-frame clones only, minus some. The top ten hold around 3.9% of the sample, which has more than 95,000 clones, about 84% seen once. The V and J ends lost 8 bases and 3 bases, in that order; junction bases with no gene match: 7. Per germline, CDR1 LNHNV and CDR2 YYDKDF (reference sequence). The CDR3 is 13 amino acids. The chain links TRBV15 to TRBJ2-7; 7 bases line up with TRBD2. The sequenced material came from PBMCs. The sequence was obtained from a man between 35 and 55 years old in good health and CMV-seronegative. The CDR3 coding sequence is TGTGCCACCTCTGCGGGGGAGCGCTACGAGCAGTACTTC. Translated, it gives CATSAGERYEQYF. The full variable domain, rest sourced from reference TRBV15 and TRBJ2-7, is DAMVIQNPRYQVTQFGKPVTLSCSQTLNHNVMYWYQQKSSQAPKLLFHYYDKDFNNEADTPDNFQSRRPNTSFCFLDIRSPGLGDTAMYLCATSAGERYEQYFGPGTRLTVT.